The text below deals with one T cell receptor beta chain. This sample was taken from a study of blood T cell repertoires in COVID-19. Whole-study context: Acute and convalescent COVID-19 specimens originated in the United States, Italy and Spain.

In the study's own analysis: Scientists estimated how many nucleated cells there were by amplifying reference gene primers. Some clones are missing from TCRdb's copy, which holds only in-frame ones; the method was immunoSEQ multiplex PCR. The DNA was the basis for D and trimming; V, J and clone size are from that table. The sample lists hundreds of thousands of clones, more than 75% seen once, with 4.3% in the top ten. In germline, CDR1 is SGDLS, CDR2 YYNGEE. The CDR3 runs to 10 residues. J gave up 12 bases and V 7 bases, and 4 bases lay outside the gene matches. The TCR sequence derives from a man aged 25 to 40 with acute COVID-19. This rearrangement joins TRBV9 to TRBJ2-1; 7 positions match TRBD2. Sequencing was carried out using PBMCs or T cells enriched from blood (not recorded which). The CDR3 DNA sequence: TGTGCCAGCGCGGGGGTTGCGCAGTTCTTC. Translating gives CASAGVAQFF.